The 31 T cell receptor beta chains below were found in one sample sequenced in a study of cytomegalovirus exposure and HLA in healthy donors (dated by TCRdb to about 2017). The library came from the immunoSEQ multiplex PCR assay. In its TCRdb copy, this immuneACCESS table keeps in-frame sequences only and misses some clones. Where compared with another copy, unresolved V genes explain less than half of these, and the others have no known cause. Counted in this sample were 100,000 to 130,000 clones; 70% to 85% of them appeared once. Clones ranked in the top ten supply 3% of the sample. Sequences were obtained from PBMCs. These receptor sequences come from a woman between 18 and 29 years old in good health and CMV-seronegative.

CDR3 nucleotides: TGTGCCAGCAGTTACTGGCGGGGGGCCTACGAGCAGTACTTC. Translated, it gives CASSYWRGAYEQYF. The chain joins TRBV6-5 to TRBJ2-7, with TRBD2 matching over 8 bases. This CDR3 is built from 14 residues. CDR1 is MNHEY, CDR2 SVGAGI, per germline. V trimming: 1 base; J trimming: 2 bases; junction bases outside the gene matches: 1.

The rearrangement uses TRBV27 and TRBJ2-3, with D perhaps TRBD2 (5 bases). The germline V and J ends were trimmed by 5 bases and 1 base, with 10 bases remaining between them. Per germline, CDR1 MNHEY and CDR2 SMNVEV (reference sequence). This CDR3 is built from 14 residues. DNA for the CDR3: TGTGCCAGCAGTCCTGGACTGGGCACAGATACGCAGTATTTT. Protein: CASSPGLGTDTQYF.

DNA for the CDR3: TGTGCCAGCAAGGACTATCAAGAGACCCAGTACTTC. Encoded protein: CASKDYQETQYF. This rearrangement joins TRBV2 to TRBJ2-5; the D gene is possibly TRBD2 (6 bases). Trimming pared 7 bases from V and 2 bases from J, leaving 8 bases between. Germline CDR1 and CDR2: SNHLY and FYNNEI. The length of the CDR3 is 12 residues.

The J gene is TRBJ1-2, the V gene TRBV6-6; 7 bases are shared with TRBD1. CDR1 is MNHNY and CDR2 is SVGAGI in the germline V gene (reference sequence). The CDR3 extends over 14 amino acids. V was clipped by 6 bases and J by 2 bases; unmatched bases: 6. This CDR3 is CASSRGTANYGYTF. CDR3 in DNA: TGTGCCAGCAGCCGCGGGACAGCCAACTATGGCTACACCTTC.

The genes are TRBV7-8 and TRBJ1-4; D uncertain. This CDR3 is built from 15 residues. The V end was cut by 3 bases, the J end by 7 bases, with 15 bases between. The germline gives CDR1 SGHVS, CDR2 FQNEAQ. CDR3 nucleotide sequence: TGTGCCAGCAGCTTTAAACGGGGTGCCTCTGAAAAACTGTTTTTT. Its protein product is CASSFKRGASEKLFF. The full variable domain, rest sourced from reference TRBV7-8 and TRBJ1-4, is GAGVSQSPRYKVAKRGQDVALRCDPISGHVSLFWYQQALGQGPEFLTYFQNEAQLDKSGLPSDRFFAERPEGSVSTLKIQRTQQEDSAVYLCASSFKRGASEKLFFGSGTQLSVL.

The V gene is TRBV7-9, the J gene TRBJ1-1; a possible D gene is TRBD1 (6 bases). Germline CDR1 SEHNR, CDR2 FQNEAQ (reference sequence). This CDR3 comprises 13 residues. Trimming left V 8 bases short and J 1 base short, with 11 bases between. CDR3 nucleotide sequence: TGTGCCAGCGGCGACAGGTGGAACACTGAAGCTTTCTTT. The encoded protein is CASGDRWNTEAFF.

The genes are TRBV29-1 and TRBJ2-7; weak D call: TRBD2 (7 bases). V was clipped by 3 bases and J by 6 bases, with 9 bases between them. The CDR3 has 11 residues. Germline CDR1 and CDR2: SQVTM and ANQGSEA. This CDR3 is CSVDRGAEQYF. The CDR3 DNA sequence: TGCAGCGTTGATCGGGGGGCCGAGCAGTACTTC.

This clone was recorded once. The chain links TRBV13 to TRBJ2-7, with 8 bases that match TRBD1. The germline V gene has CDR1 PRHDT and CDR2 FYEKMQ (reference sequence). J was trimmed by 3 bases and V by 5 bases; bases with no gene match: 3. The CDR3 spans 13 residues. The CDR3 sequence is CASSGQGLYEQYF. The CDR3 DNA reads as TGTGCCAGCAGCGGACAGGGCCTCTACGAGCAGTACTTC.

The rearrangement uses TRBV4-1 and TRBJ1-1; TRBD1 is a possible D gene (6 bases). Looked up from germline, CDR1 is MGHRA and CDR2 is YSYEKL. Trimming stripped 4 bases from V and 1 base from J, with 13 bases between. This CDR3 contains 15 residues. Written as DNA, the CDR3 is TGCGCCAGCAGCCCCGAGTTGGGACAGAACACTGAAGCTTTCTTT. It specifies CASSPELGQNTEAFF.

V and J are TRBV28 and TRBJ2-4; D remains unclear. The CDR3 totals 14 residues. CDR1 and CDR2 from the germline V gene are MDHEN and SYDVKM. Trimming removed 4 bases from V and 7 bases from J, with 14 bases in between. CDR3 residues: CASSYIPSTNIQYF. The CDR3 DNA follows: TGTGCCAGCAGTTACATTCCCTCAACCAACATTCAGTACTTC.

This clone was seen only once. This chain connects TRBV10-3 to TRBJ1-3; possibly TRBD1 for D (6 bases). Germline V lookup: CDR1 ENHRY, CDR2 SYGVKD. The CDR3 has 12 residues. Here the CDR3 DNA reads TGTGCTTCCCAGGGGCCCGGAAACACCATATATTTT. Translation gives CASQGPGNTIYF.

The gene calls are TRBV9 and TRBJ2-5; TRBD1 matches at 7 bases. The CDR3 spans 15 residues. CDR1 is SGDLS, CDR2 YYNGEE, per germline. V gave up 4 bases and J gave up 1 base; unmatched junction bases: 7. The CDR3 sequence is CASSSQGVPQETQYF. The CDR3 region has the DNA TGTGCCAGCAGCTCTCAGGGGGTCCCCCAAGAGACCCAGTACTTC.

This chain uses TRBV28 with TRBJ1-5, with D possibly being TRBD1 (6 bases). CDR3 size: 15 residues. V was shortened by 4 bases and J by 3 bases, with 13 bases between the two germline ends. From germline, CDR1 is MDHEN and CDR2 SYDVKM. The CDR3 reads CASSYEGGTNQPQHF. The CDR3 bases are TGTGCCAGCAGTTATGAGGGGGGGACCAATCAGCCCCAGCATTTT.

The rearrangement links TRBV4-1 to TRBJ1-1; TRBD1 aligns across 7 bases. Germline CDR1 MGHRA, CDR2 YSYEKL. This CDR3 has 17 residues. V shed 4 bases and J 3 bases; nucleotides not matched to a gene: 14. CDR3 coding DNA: TGCGCCAGCAGCCCAGATTATCACAGGGGTTGGGACACTGAAGCTTTCTTT. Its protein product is CASSPDYHRGWDTEAFF.

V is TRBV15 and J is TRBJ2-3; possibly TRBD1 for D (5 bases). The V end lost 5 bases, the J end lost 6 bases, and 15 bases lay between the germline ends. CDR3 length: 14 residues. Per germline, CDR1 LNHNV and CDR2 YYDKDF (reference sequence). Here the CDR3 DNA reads TGTGCCACCAGCGCGATCAGGGAAGGCGATACGCAGTATTTT. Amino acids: CATSAIREGDTQYF.

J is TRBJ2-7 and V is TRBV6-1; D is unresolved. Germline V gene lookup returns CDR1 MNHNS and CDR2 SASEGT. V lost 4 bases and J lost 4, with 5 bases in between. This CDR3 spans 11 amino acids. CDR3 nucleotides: TGTGCCAGCAGTGGAGGTTACGAGCAGTACTTC. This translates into CASSGGYEQYF.

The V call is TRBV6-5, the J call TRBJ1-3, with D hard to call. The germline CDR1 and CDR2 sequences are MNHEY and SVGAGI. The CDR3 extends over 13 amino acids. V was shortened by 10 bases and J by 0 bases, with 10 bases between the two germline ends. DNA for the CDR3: TGTGCCACCCAGGAGGTCTCTGGAAACACCATATATTTT. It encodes CATQEVSGNTIYF.

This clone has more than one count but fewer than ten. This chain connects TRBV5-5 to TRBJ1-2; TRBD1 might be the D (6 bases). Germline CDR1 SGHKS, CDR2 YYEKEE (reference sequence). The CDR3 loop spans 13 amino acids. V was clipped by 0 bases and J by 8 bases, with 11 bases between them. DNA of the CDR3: TGTGCCAGCAGCTTGGAAGGGGGACGGGGCTACACCTTC. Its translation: CASSLEGGRGYTF.

The CDR3 bases are TGTGCCATCAGAAAGACAGGGCAGGTTGGGTCACCCCTCCACTTT. It encodes CAIRKTGQVGSPLHF. The gene calls are TRBV10-3 and TRBJ1-6; TRBD1 matches 7 bases. J lost 10 bases, V lost 6 bases, and 12 bases had no gene match. Germline V lookup: CDR1 ENHRY, CDR2 SYGVKD. The CDR3 covers 15 residues.

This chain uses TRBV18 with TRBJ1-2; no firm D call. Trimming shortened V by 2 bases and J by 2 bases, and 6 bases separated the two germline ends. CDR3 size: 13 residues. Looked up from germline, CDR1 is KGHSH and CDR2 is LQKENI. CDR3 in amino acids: CASSPGPNYGYTF. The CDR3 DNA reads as TGTGCCAGCTCACCAGGCCCGAACTATGGCTACACCTTC. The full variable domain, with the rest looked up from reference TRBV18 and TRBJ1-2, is NAGVMQNPRHLVRRRGQEARLRCSPMKGHSHVYWYRQLPEEGLKFMVYLQKENIIDESGMPKERFSAEFPKEGPSILRIQQVVRGDSAAYFCASSPGPNYGYTFGSGTRLTVV.

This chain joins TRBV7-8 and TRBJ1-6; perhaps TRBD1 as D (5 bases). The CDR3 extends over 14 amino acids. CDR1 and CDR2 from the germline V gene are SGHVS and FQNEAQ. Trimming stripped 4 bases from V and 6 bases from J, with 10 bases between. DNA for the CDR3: TGTGCCAGCAGCTCGAGGGACTTTAATTCACCCCTCCACTTT. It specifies CASSSRDFNSPLHF.

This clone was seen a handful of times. For the CDR3, the DNA is TGTGCCACCCTTACTAGCGGGGGGAAAATCCAAGAGACCCAGTACTTC. Its translation: CATLTSGGKIQETQYF. The chain has TRBV2 and TRBJ2-5; TRBD2 matches 12 bases. The CDR3 extends over 16 amino acids. Germline values: CDR1 SNHLY, CDR2 FYNNEI. J was trimmed by 1 base and V by 10 bases; bases with no gene match: 10. Full variable domain (missing parts from reference TRBV2 and TRBJ2-5): EPEVTQTPSHQVTQMGQEVILRCVPISNHLYFYWYRQILGQKVEFLVSFYNNEISEKSEIFDDQFSVERPDGSNFTLKIRSTKLEDSAMYFCATLTSGGKIQETQYFGPGTRLLVL.

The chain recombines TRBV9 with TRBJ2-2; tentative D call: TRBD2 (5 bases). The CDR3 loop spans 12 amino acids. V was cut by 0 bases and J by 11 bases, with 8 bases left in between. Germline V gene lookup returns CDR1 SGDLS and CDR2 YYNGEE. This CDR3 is CASSVAGSELFF. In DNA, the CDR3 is TGTGCCAGCAGCGTAGCGGGGTCAGAGCTGTTTTTT.

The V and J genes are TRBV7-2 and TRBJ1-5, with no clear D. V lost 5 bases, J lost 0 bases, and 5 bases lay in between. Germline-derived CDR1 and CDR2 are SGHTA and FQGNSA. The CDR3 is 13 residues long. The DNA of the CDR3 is TGTGCCAGCAGCCGTTATAGCAATCAGCCCCAGCATTTT. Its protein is CASSRYSNQPQHF. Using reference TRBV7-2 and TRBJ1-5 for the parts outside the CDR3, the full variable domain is GAGVSQSPSNKVTEKGKDVELRCDPISGHTALYWYRQSLGQGLEFLIYFQGNSAPDKSGLPSDRFSAERTGGSVSTLTIQRTQQEDSAVYLCASSRYSNQPQHFGDGTRLSIL.

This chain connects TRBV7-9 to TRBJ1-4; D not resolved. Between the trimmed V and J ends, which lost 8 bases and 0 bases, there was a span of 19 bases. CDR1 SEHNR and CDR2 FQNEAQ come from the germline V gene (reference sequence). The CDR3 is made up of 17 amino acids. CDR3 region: CASGLSRVPTTNEKLFF. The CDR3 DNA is TGTGCCAGCGGTTTATCGAGGGTCCCCACAACTAATGAAAAACTGTTTTTT.

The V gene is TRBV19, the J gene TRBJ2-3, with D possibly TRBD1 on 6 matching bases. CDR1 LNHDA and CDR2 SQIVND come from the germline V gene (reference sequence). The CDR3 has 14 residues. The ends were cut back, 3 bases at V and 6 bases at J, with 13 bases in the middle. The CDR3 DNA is TGTGCCAGTAGTATGAGACAGGCATGGGATACGCAGTATTTT. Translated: CASSMRQAWDTQYF.

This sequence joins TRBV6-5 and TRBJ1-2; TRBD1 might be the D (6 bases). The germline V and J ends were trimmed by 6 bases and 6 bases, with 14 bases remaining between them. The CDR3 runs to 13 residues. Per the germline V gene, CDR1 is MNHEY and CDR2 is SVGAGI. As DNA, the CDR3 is TGTGCCAGCAGCCGACAGGTGAACGATGGCTACACCTTC. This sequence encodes CASSRQVNDGYTF.

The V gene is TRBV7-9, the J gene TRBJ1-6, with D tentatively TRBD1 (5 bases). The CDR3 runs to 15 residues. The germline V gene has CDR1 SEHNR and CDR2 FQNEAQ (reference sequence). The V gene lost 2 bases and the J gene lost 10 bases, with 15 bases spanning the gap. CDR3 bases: TGTGCCAGCAGCTTATCGGGGGAGGGCGGCTCACCCCTCCACTTT. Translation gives CASSLSGEGGSPLHF.

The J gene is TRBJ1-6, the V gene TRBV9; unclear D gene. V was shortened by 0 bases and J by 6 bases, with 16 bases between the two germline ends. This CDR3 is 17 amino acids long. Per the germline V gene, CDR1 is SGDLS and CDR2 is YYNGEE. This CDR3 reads CASSVERSPGGNSPLHF. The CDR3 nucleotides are TGTGCCAGCAGCGTAGAAAGGAGTCCCGGCGGTAATTCACCCCTCCACTTT.

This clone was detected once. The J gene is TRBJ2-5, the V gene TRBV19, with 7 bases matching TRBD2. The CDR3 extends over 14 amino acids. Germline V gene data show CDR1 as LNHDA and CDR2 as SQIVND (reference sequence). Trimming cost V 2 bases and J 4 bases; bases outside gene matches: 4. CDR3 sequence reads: CASSIRPGGETQYF. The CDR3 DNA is TGTGCCAGTAGTATAAGGCCGGGGGGAGAGACCCAGTACTTC.

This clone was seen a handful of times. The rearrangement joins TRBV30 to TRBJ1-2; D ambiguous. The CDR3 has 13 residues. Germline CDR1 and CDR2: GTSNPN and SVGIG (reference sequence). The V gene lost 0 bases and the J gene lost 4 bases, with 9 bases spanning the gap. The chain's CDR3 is CAWSVSLPYGYTF. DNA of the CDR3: TGTGCCTGGAGTGTATCCCTCCCCTATGGCTACACCTTC.